The TCR beta chain described here comes from a study of beta chain features in type 1 diabetes. Study as a whole: Patients shared similar age, gender and cell yields with healthy donors. Findings of the study overall: Across patients, naive, central memory and Treg TCRB repertoires exhibited apparently greater similarity than was observed across healthy donors.

Concerning this clone: Antigen: not known.

The J segment lost 5 bases and the V segment lost 6 bases, leaving 8 bases of the junction unmatched. CDR3 size: 13 residues. Per the germline V gene, CDR1 is SQVTM and CDR2 is ANQGSEA. Isolated RNA was reverse transcribed in full, so expressed TCRB transcripts were sequenced. The assay was immunoSEQ multiplex PCR, and TCRdb's table has in-frame clones only and misses some. The sample consists of 900,000 or so clones, roughly 15% of them appearing once. This TCR came from a woman between 18 and 29 years old in good health. The chain joins TRBV29-1 to TRBJ2-5; TRBD2 matches 8 bases. Specimen: naive CD4+ T cells from blood. The CDR3 sequence: CSVSETSAETQYF. As DNA, the CDR3 is TGCAGCGTCAGCGAGACTAGCGCCGAGACCCAGTACTTC.